The 7 T cell receptor beta chains reported below all come from one sample, sequenced in a study of PD-L1 blockade in urothelial cancer. Described time point: peripheral blood 6 weeks after treatment start. This table comes from immunoSEQ multiplex PCR, and its TCRdb copy is limited to in-frame clones, with some not included. The sample consists of approximately 38,000 clones, approximately 86% of them appearing once. The input for sequencing was PBMCs, taken around atezolizumab (anti-PD-L1) treatment. Source of these receptors: a man aged 60 to 69 with urothelial cancer.

This rearrangement joins TRBV25-1 to TRBJ1-6, with D hard to call. The V and J ends lost 1 base and 8 bases respectively, with 12 bases between them. The CDR3 runs 15 residues. CDR1 and CDR2 from the germline V gene are MGHDK and SYGVNS. The CDR3 is CASSEFGVLDSPLHF. The CDR3 DNA sequence: TGTGCCAGCAGTGAATTCGGGGTGCTAGATTCACCCCTCCACTTT.

This chain joins TRBV27 and TRBJ1-2, with D possibly matching TRBD1 (5 bases). CDR3 length equals 14 residues. V gave up 4 bases and J gave up 4 bases, with 13 bases separating them. The V gene's germline CDR1 is MNHEY and CDR2 SMNVEV (reference sequence). The CDR3 spells CASSYSGAGYGYTF. CDR3 sequence (DNA): TGTGCCAGCAGTTATAGCGGGGCGGGCTATGGCTACACCTTC.

The chain carries TRBV13 and TRBJ2-7; 9 bases are shared with TRBD2. Germline values: CDR1 PRHDT, CDR2 FYEKMQ (reference sequence). This CDR3 is 17 amino acids long. The V segment lost 0 bases and the J segment 2 bases; nucleotides outside the gene matches: 8. CDR3 region: CASSLGGRASGAYEQYF. DNA for the CDR3: TGTGCCAGCAGCTTAGGGGGGCGGGCTAGCGGGGCCTACGAGCAGTACTTC.

This chain uses TRBV2 with TRBJ1-2; the D is unclear. The V end lost 4 bases, the J end lost 4 bases, and 10 bases lay between the germline ends. CDR1 and CDR2 (germline): SNHLY, FYNNEI. The CDR3 spans 13 residues. CDR3 nucleotides: TGTGCCAGCAGTGTTTCGGGAATCTATGGCTACACCTTC. Its protein product is CASSVSGIYGYTF.

In this sample, this clone turned up once. The chain joins TRBV11-3 to TRBJ2-2, with no clear D. The germline V gene has CDR1 SGHNT and CDR2 YENEEA. V was clipped by 2 bases and J by 4 bases, with 14 bases between them. The CDR3 contains 16 residues. The CDR3 sequence is CASSLIPRNGTGELFF. The CDR3 bases are TGTGCCAGCAGCTTAATCCCACGAAACGGCACCGGGGAGCTGTTTTTT.

The V gene is TRBV19, the J gene TRBJ2-1, with a tentative D call TRBD1 (5 bases). The CDR3 runs 15 residues. Per germline, CDR1 LNHDA and CDR2 SQIVND (reference sequence). Trimming left V 6 bases short and J 0 bases short, with 12 bases between. The DNA of the CDR3 is TGTGCCAGTAGACAAGACAGAAGCTCCTACAATGAGCAGTTCTTC. Translated, it gives CASRQDRSSYNEQFF.

DNA of the CDR3: TGTGCCAGCAGTTATCTCCGCGGGGCTAGCACAGATACGCAGTATTTT. It encodes CASSYLRGASTDTQYF. V and J are TRBV6-5 and TRBJ2-3, with D possibly being TRBD2 (6 bases). The length of the CDR3 is 16 residues. Per the germline V gene, CDR1 is MNHEY and CDR2 is SVGAGI. The V end was cut by 3 bases, the J end by 0 bases, with 13 bases between.